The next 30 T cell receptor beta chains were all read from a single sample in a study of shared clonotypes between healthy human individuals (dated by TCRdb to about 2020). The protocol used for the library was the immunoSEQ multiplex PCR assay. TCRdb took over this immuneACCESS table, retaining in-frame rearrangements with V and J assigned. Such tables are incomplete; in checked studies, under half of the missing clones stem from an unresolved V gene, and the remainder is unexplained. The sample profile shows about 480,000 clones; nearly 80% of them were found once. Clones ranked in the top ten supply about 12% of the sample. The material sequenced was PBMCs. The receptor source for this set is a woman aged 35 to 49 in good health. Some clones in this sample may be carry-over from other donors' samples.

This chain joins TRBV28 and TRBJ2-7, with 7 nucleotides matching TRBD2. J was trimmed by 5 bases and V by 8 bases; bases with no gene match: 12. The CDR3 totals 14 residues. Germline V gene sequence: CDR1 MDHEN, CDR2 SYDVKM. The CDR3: CASRSLGRVHEQYF. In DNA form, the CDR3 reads TGTGCCAGCCGCTCCTTGGGGAGGGTCCACGAGCAGTACTTC.

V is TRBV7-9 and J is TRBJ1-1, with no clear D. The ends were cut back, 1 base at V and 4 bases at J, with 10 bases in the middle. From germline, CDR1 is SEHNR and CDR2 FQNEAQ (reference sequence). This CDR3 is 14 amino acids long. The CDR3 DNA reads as TGTGCCAGCAGCTTAGTTCCGGGAATCACTGAAGCTTTCTTT. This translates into CASSLVPGITEAFF.

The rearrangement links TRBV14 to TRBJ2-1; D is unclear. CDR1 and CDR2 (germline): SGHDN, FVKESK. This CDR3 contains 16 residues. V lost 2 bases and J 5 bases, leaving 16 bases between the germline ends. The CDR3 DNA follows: TGTGCCAGCAGCCAACTTCTAGAAGCGTCGAACAATGAGCAGTTCTTC. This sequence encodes CASSQLLEASNNEQFF. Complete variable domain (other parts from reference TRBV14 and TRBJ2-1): EAGVTQFPSHSVIEKGQTVTLRCDPISGHDNLYWYRRVMGKEIKFLLHFVKESKQDESGMPNNRFLAERTGGTYSTLKVQPAELEDSGVYFCASSQLLEASNNEQFFGPGTRLTVL.

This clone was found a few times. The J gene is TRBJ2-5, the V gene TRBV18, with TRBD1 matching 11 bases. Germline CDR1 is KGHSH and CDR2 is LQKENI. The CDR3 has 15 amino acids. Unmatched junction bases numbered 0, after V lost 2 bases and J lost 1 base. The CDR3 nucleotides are TGTGCCAGCTCACCAGGACAGGGGGCCCAAGAGACCCAGTACTTC. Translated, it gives CASSPGQGAQETQYF.

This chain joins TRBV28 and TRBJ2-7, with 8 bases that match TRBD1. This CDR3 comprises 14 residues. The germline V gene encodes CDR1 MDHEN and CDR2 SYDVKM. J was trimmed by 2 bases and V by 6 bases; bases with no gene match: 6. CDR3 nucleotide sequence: TGTGCCAGCAGGAGATCACAGGGGGCCTACGAGCAGTACTTC. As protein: CASRRSQGAYEQYF.

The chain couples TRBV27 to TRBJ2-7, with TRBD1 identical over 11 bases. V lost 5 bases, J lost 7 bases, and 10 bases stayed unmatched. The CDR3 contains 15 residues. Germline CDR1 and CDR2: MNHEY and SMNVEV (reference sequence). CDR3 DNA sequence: TGTGCCAGCAGTACCGGGACAGGGGGTACCTCGGAGCAGTACTTC. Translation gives CASSTGTGGTSEQYF.

For the CDR3, the DNA is TGTGCCAGCAGTATGGAGGGACGCGCAACTGAAGCTTTCTTT. Its translation: CASSMEGRATEAFF. The chain is built from TRBV6-1 and TRBJ1-1, with D tentatively TRBD1 (5 bases). Germline CDR1 reads MNHNS; CDR2 reads SASEGT. The CDR3 runs to 14 residues. Trimming pared 5 bases from V and 5 bases from J, leaving 15 bases between.

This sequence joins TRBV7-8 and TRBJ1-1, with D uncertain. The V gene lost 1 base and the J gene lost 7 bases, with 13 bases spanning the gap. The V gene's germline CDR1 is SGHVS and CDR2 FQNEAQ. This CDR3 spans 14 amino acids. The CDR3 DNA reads TGTGCCAGCAGCTTAGGGGTGGTGGGAAATGAAGCTTTCTTT. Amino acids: CASSLGVVGNEAFF.

CDR3 protein: CSVRRGDNYGYTF. The CDR3, as DNA: TGCAGCGTCCGTCGAGGGGACAACTATGGCTACACCTTC. The chain uses TRBV29-1 and TRBJ1-2; tentative D call: TRBD1 (5 bases). Germline V CDR1 and CDR2: SQVTM, ANQGSEA. Trimming shortened V by 6 bases and J by 2 bases, and 13 bases separated the two germline ends. The CDR3 extends over 13 amino acids.

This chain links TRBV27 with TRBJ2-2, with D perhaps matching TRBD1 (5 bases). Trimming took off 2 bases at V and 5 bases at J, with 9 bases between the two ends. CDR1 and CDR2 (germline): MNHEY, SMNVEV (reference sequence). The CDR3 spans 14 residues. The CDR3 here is CASSLRGSTGELFF. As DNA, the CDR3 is TGTGCCAGCAGTTTAAGGGGAAGTACCGGGGAGCTGTTTTTT.

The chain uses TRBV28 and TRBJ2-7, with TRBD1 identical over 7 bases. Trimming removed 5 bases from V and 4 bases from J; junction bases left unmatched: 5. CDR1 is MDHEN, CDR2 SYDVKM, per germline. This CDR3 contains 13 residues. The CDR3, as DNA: TGTGCCAGCAGTGGGGGACAGAGATACGAGCAGTACTTC. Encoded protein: CASSGGQRYEQYF.

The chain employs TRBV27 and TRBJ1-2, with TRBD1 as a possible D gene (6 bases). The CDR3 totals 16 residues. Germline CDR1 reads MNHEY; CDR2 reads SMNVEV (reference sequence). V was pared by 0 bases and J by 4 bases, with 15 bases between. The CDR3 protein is CASSLSGQGYGYGYTF. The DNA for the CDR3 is TGTGCCAGCAGTTTATCGGGCCAGGGGTACGGCTATGGCTACACCTTC.

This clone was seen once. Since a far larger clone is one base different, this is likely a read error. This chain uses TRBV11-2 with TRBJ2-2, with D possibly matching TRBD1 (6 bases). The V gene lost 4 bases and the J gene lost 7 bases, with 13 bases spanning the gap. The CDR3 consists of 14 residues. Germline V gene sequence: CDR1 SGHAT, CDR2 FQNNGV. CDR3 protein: CASSSGTTRGELFF. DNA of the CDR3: TGTGCCAGCAGCTCCGGGACAACGCGCGGGGAGCTGTTTTTT. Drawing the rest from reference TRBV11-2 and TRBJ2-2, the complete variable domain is EAGVAQSPRYKIIEKRQSVAFWCNPISGHATLYWYQQILGQGPKLLIQFQNNGVVDDSQLPKDRFSAERLKGVDSTLKIQPAKLEDSAVYLCASSSGTTRGELFFGEGSRLTVL.

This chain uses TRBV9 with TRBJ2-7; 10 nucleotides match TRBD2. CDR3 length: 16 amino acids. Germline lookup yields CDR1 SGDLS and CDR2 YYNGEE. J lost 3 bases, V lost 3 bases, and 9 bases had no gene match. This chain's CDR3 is CASSALPLAGVYEQYF. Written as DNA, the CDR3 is TGTGCCAGCAGCGCCCTGCCCCTAGCGGGAGTCTACGAGCAGTACTTC. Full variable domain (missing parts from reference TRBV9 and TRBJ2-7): DSGVTQTPKHLITATGQRVTLRCSPRSGDLSVYWYQQSLDQGLQFLIQYYNGEERAKGNILERFSAQQFPDLHSELNLSSLELGDSALYFCASSALPLAGVYEQYFGPGTRLTVT.

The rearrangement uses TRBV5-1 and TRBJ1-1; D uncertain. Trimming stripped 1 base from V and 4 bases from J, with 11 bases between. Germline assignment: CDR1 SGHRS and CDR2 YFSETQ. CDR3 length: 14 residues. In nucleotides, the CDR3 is TGCGCCAGCAGCTTGCGGGGAGGGATCACTGAAGCTTTCTTT. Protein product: CASSLRGGITEAFF.

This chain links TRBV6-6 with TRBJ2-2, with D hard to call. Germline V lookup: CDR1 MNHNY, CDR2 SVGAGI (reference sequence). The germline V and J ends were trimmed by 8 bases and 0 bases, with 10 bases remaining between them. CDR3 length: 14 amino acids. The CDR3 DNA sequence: TGTGCCAGCGGTGGGCTACCGAACACCGGGGAGCTGTTTTTT. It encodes CASGGLPNTGELFF.

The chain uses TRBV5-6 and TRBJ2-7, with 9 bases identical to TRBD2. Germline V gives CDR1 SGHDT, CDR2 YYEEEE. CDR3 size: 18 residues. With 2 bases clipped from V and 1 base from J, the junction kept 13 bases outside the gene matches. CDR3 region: CASSFTDAPSGDSYEQYF. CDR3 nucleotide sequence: TGTGCCAGCAGCTTTACGGATGCGCCTAGCGGGGATTCCTACGAGCAGTACTTC. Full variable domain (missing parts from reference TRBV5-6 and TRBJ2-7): DAGVTQSPTHLIKTRGQQVTLRCSPKSGHDTVSWYQQALGQGPQFIFQYYEEEERQRGNFPDRFSGHQFPNYSSELNVNALLLGDSALYLCASSFTDAPSGDSYEQYFGPGTRLTVT.

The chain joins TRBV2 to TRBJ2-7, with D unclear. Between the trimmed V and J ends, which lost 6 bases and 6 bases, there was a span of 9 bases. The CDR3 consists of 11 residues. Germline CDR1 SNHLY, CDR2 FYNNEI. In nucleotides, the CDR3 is TGTGCCAGCAGGGGCACAAGCGAGCAGTACTTC. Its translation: CASRGTSEQYF.

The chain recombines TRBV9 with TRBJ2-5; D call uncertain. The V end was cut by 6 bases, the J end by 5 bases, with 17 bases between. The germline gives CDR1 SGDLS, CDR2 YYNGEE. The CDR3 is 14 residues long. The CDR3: CASMGPPRAETQYF. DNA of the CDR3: TGTGCCAGCATGGGCCCCCCCCGCGCGGAGACCCAGTACTTC.

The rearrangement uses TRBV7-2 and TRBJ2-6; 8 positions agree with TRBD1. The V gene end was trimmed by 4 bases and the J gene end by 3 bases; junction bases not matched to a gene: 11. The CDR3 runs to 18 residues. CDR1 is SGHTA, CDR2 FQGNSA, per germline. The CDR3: CASSSSGGQALGANVLTF. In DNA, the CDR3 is TGTGCCAGCAGCTCCTCTGGGGGACAGGCACTTGGGGCCAACGTCCTGACTTTC.

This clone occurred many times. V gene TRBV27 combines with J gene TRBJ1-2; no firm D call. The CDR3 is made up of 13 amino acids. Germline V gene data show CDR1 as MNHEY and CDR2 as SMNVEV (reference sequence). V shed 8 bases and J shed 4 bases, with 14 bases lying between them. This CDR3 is CASRPRASYGYTF. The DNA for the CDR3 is TGTGCCAGCCGCCCCCGAGCTAGCTATGGCTACACCTTC.

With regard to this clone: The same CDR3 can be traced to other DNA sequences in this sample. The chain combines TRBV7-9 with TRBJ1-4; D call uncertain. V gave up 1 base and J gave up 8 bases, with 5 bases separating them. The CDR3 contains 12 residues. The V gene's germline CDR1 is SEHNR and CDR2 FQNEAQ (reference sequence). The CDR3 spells CASSLVREKLFF. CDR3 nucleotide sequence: TGTGCCAGCAGCTTAGTCAGGGAAAAACTGTTTTTT.

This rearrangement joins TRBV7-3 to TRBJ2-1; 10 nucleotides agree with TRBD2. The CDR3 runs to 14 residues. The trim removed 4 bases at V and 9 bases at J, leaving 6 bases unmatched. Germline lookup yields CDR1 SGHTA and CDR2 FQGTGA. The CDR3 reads CASSSGLALGEQFF. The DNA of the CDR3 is TGTGCCAGCAGCTCGGGACTAGCGTTGGGTGAGCAGTTCTTC.

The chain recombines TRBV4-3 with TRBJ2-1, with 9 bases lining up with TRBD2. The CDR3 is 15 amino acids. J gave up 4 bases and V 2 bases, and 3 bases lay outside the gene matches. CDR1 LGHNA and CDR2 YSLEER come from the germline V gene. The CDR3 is CASSQSREGYNEQFF. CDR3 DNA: TGCGCCAGCAGCCAATCGCGGGAGGGTTACAATGAGCAGTTCTTC.

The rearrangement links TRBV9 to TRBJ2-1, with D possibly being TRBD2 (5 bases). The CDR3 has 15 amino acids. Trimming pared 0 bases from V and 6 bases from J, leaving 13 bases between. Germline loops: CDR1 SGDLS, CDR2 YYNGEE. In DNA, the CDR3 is TGTGCCAGCAGCGTAGAACTAGTCGGGGTCAATGAGCAGTTCTTC. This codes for CASSVELVGVNEQFF.

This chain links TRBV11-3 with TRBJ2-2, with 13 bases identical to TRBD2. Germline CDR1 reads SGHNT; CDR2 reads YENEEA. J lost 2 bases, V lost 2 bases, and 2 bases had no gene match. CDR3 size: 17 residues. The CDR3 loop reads CASSLPGLAGNTGELFF. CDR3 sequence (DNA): TGTGCCAGCAGCTTACCGGGACTAGCGGGAAACACCGGGGAGCTGTTTTTT.

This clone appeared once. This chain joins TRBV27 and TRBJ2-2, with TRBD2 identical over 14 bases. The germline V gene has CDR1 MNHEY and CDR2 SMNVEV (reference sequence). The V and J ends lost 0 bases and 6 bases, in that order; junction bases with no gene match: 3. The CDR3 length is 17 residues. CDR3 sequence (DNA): TGTGCCAGCAGTTTATCTCGACTAGCGGGAGGGCCCGGGGAGCTGTTTTTT. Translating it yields CASSLSRLAGGPGELFF.

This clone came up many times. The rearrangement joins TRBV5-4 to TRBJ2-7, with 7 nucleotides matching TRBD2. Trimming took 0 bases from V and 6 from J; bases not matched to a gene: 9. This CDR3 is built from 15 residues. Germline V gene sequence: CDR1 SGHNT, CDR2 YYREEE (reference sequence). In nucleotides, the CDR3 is TGTGCCAGCAGCTTGGCCCGCGGGAGCATCCGCGAGCAGTACTTC. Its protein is CASSLARGSIREQYF.

The CDR3 DNA reads as TGTGCCAGCAGCCCTGATAGCGGGAGGGTTGGAGATACGCAGTATTTT. Translating gives CASSPDSGRVGDTQYF. This chain connects TRBV9 to TRBJ2-3; TRBD2 matches 11 bases. V gave up 4 bases and J gave up 5 bases; unmatched junction bases: 9. Germline lookup yields CDR1 SGDLS and CDR2 YYNGEE. This CDR3 is 16 amino acids long.

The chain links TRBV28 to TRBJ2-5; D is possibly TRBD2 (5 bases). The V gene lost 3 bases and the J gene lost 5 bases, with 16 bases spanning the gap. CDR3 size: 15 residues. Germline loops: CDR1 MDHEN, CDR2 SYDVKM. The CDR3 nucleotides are TGTGCCAGCAGTTTCGACGGGAAGTCGGGGGAGACCCAGTACTTC. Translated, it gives CASSFDGKSGETQYF.